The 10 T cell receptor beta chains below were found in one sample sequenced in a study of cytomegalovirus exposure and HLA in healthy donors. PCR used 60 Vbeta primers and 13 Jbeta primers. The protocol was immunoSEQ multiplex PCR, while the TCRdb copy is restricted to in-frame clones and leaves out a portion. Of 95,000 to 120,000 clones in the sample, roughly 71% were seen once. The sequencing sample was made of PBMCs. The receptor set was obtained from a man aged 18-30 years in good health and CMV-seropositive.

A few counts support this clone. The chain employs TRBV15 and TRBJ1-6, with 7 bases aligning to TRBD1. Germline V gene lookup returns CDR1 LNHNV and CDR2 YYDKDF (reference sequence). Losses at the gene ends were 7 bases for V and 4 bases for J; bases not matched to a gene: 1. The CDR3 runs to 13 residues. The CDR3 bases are TGTGCCACCAAGGGACAGTATAATTCACCCCTCCACTTT. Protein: CATKGQYNSPLHF.

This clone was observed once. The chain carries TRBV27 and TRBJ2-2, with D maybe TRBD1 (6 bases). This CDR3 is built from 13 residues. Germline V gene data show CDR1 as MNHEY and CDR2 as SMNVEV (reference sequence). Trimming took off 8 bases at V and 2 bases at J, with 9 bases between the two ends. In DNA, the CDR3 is TGTGCCAGCCGGGACATTAACACCGGGGAGCTGTTTTTT. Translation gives CASRDINTGELFF.

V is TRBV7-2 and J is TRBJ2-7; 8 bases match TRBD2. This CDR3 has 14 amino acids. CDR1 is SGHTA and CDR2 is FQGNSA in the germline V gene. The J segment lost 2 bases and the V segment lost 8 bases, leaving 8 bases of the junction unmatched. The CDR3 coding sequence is TGTGCCAGCGCAATTAGCGGGGAAACCTACGAGCAGTACTTC. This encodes CASAISGETYEQYF.

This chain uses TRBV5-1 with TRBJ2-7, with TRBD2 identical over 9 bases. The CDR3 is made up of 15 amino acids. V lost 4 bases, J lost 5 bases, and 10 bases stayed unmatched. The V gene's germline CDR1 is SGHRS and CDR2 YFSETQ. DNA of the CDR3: TGCGCCAGCAGCAGCGGGCGGGGGGGCATCAACGAGCAGTACTTC. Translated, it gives CASSSGRGGINEQYF.

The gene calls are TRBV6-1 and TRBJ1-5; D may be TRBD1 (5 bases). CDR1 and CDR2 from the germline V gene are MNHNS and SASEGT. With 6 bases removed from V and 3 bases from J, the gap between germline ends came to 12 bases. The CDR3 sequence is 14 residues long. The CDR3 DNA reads TGTGCCAGCAGAGAGGGGACTATCAATCAGCCCCAGCATTTT. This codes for CASREGTINQPQHF.

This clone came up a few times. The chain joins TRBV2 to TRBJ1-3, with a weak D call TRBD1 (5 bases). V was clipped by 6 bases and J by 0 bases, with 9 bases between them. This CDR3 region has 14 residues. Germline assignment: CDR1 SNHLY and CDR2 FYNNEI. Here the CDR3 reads CASRGEHSGNTIYF. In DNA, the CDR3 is TGTGCCAGCAGAGGGGAACACTCTGGAAACACCATATATTTT.

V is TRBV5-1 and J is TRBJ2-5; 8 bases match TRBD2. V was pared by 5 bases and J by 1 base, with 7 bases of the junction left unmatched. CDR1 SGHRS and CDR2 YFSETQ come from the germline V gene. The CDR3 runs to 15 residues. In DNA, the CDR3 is TGCGCCAGCAGTTTTAGCGGGGCAGTCCAAGAGACCCAGTACTTC. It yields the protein CASSFSGAVQETQYF.

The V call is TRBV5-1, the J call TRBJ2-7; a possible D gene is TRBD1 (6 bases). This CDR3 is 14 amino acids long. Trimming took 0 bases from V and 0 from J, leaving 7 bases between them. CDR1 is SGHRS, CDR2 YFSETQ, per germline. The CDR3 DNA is TGCGCCAGCAGCTTGGGGGGGCGCTCCTACGAGCAGTACGTC. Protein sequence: CASSLGGRSYEQYV.

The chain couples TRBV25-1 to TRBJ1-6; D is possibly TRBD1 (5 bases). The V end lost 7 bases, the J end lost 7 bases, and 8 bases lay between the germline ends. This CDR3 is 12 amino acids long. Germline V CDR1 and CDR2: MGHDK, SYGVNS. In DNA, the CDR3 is TGTGCCAGCACACCAGGGAATTCACCCCTCCACTTT. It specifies CASTPGNSPLHF.

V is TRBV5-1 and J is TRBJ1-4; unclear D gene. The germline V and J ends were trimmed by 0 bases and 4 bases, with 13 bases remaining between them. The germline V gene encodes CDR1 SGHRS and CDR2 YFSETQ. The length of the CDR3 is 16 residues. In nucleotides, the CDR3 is TGCGCCAGCAGCTTGGCCTCGGGGTCGCTTAATGAAAAACTGTTTTTT. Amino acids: CASSLASGSLNEKLFF.